What follows are 24 T cell receptor beta chains derived from one specimen sequenced in a study of cytomegalovirus exposure and HLA in healthy donors. The PCR had 60 Vbeta and 13 Jbeta primers. The protocol was immunoSEQ multiplex PCR, while the TCRdb copy is restricted to in-frame clones and leaves out a portion. The table records 70,000 to 100,000 clones, over 70% of them present only once. Sequenced material: PBMCs. The receptor set was obtained from a man between 45 and 60 years old in good health and CMV-seropositive.

Points on this clone: Germline is not matched at one junction end, which may reflect a read error. The chain employs TRBV9 and TRBJ1-1, with D tentatively TRBD1 (6 bases). CDR1 and CDR2 (germline): SGDLS, YYNGEE. The CDR3 loop spans 13 amino acids. For the CDR3, the DNA is TGTGCCAGCAGCCTAAGGGGGAACGCTGAAGCTTTCTTT. This translates into CASSLRGNAEAFF.

CDR3 sequence (DNA): TGTGCCAGCAGCTTACTAGCGGTTGGGGGGAGTGAGCAGTTCTTC. This encodes CASSLLAVGGSEQFF. The rearrangement uses TRBV7-8 and TRBJ2-1; 7 bases match TRBD2. This CDR3 has 15 amino acids. The ends lost 2 bases at V and 9 bases at J; junction bases unmatched: 10. Germline assignment: CDR1 SGHVS and CDR2 FQNEAQ.

The chain joins TRBV7-2 to TRBJ1-3, with D perhaps TRBD1 (5 bases). CDR1 is SGHTA, CDR2 FQGNSA, per germline. The V gene lost 5 bases and the J gene lost 4 bases, with 21 bases spanning the gap. This CDR3 contains 17 residues. The CDR3 DNA follows: TGTGCCAGCAGCCTCTGGGGACGGGGGATGGGGGGAAACACCATATATTTT. Amino acid sequence: CASSLWGRGMGGNTIYF.

This clone came up a few times. The V call is TRBV19, the J call TRBJ1-1; D not resolved. The CDR3 sequence is 14 residues long. Germline V gene data show CDR1 as LNHDA and CDR2 as SQIVND (reference sequence). The V end was cut by 5 bases, the J end by 2 bases, with 12 bases between. CDR3 in DNA: TGTGCCAGTAGTGTGCCGGGAGCTAACACTGAAGCTTTCTTT. Its protein is CASSVPGANTEAFF.

V and J are TRBV4-1 and TRBJ2-3, with 8 bases fitting TRBD2. Germline lookup yields CDR1 MGHRA and CDR2 YSYEKL. The J segment lost 6 bases and the V segment lost 0 bases, leaving 8 bases of the junction unmatched. The length of the CDR3 is 16 residues. In DNA, the CDR3 is TGCGCCAGCAGCCAAGATCGGTTCTCGGGGGGGGATACGCAGTATTTT. Translation: CASSQDRFSGGDTQYF.

The chain has TRBV30 and TRBJ2-3; 12 positions agree with TRBD2. The ends lost 5 bases at V and 3 bases at J; junction bases unmatched: 12. CDR1 and CDR2 (germline): GTSNPN, SVGIG (reference sequence). CDR3 length: 17 residues. This CDR3 reads CAWGRIRTSGITDTQYF. In DNA, the CDR3 is TGTGCCTGGGGCCGCATTCGGACTAGCGGGATTACAGATACGCAGTATTTT. Full variable domain (missing parts from reference TRBV30 and TRBJ2-3): SQTIHQWPATLVQPVGSPLSLECTVEGTSNPNLYWYRQAAGRGLQLLFYSVGIGQISSEVPQNLSASRPQDRQFILSSKKLLLSDSGFYLCAWGRIRTSGITDTQYFGPGTRLTVL.

The rearrangement uses TRBV5-1 and TRBJ2-5; D is possibly TRBD1 (6 bases). Between the trimmed V and J ends, which lost 0 bases and 1 base, there was a span of 10 bases. The germline V gene encodes CDR1 SGHRS and CDR2 YFSETQ. The CDR3 spans 15 residues. The CDR3 is CASSLVGGLQETQYF. Written as DNA, the CDR3 is TGCGCCAGCAGCTTGGTTGGGGGCCTCCAAGAGACCCAGTACTTC.

For the CDR3, the DNA is TGTGCTAGTGGTCCCGGGACAGGGGATGAAAAACTGTTTTTT. Protein: CASGPGTGDEKLFF. V gene TRBV12-5 combines with J gene TRBJ1-4; 10 bases agree with TRBD1. Trimming cost V 5 bases and J 6 bases; bases outside gene matches: 3. The CDR3 extends over 14 amino acids. Germline assignment: CDR1 LGHNT and CDR2 FRNRAP.

This chain links TRBV18 with TRBJ1-4; no clear D gene. The germline gives CDR1 KGHSH, CDR2 LQKENI. V lost 3 bases to trimming and J lost 10 bases, with 21 bases between them. CDR3 length equals 16 residues. This CDR3 reads CASSPFEGSSGGKLFF. As DNA, the CDR3 is TGTGCCAGCTCACCGTTCGAAGGCTCGAGCGGCGGAAAACTGTTTTTT.

The chain joins TRBV6-5 to TRBJ2-6, with 9 positions matching TRBD1. Trimming at V came to 6 bases and at J to 11 bases, leaving 11 bases not matched to a gene. The CDR3 runs to 15 residues. Germline V gives CDR1 MNHEY, CDR2 SVGAGI. DNA of the CDR3: TGTGCCAGCAGAGCTTCACAGGGGGCAACATACGTCCTGACTTTC. It yields the protein CASRASQGATYVLTF.

The chain is built from TRBV5-6 and TRBJ2-1, with 12 bases lining up with TRBD2. Germline assignment: CDR1 SGHDT and CDR2 YYEEEE. The CDR3 has 13 amino acids. J was trimmed by 9 bases and V by 6 bases; bases with no gene match: 4. The CDR3 sequence is CASTSGRAPEQFF. The CDR3 DNA reads TGTGCCAGCACTAGCGGGAGGGCCCCTGAGCAGTTCTTC.

This sequence joins TRBV4-1 and TRBJ2-2, with TRBD1 matching 7 bases. This CDR3 is 15 amino acids long. J gave up 5 bases and V 0 bases, and 3 bases lay outside the gene matches. Germline V gene sequence: CDR1 MGHRA, CDR2 YSYEKL. CDR3 in DNA: TGCGCCAGCAGCCAAGAAGACAGGGAGACCGGGGAGCTGTTTTTT. This translates into CASSQEDRETGELFF.

This chain uses TRBV5-6 with TRBJ2-1; 7 bases fit TRBD1. After removal of 4 bases from V and 6 bases from J, the junction contained 13 bases not matched to a gene. The CDR3 covers 16 residues. Germline V gives CDR1 SGHDT, CDR2 YYEEEE. The CDR3 protein is CASSPLTGVVGNEQFF. The CDR3 region has the DNA TGTGCCAGCAGCCCCCTCACAGGGGTAGTTGGCAATGAGCAGTTCTTC.

J is TRBJ2-5 and V is TRBV7-9, with D perhaps TRBD2 (7 bases). The J call is in doubt because the DNA end fits TRBJ2-7 better. Germline V gives CDR1 SEHNR, CDR2 FQNEAQ (reference sequence). The CDR3 contains 16 residues. CDR3 in DNA: TGTGCCAGCAATAGCAGGGGAAGCGGGGATTCCTACGAGCAGTACTTC. It specifies CASNSRGSGDSYEQYF.

V is TRBV30 and J is TRBJ2-1; TRBD2 agrees at 12 bases. This CDR3 contains 15 residues. The ends lost 2 bases at V and 7 bases at J; junction bases unmatched: 6. Germline loops: CDR1 GTSNPN, CDR2 SVGIG (reference sequence). CDR3 nucleotide sequence: TGTGCCTGGAGTCGGGGACTAGCGGGCCCAAATGAGCAGTTCTTC. It is translated as CAWSRGLAGPNEQFF.

The genes are TRBV19 and TRBJ1-2, with 7 bases fitting TRBD1. J was trimmed by 2 bases and V by 6 bases; bases with no gene match: 12. This CDR3 contains 16 residues. CDR1 is LNHDA, CDR2 SQIVND, per germline (reference sequence). CDR3 coding DNA: TGTGCCAGTAGGATGGGACAGCGAGAAAAAAACTATGGCTACACCTTC. Its translation is CASRMGQREKNYGYTF. Combining the CDR3 with reference TRBV19 and TRBJ1-2 gives the whole variable domain DGGITQSPKYLFRKEGQNVTLSCEQNLNHDAMYWYRQDPGQGLRLIYYSQIVNDFQKGDIAEGYSVSREKKESFPLTVTSAQKNPTAFYLCASRMGQREKNYGYTFGSGTRLTVV.

The V and J genes are TRBV5-6 and TRBJ2-2; TRBD2 matches at 13 bases. J gave up 2 bases and V 4 bases, and 8 bases lay outside the gene matches. Germline lookup yields CDR1 SGHDT and CDR2 YYEEEE. The CDR3 is 18 residues long. CDR3 sequence reads: CASSNPGTSGINTGELFF. CDR3 nucleotides: TGTGCCAGCAGCAACCCCGGGACTAGCGGGATCAACACCGGGGAGCTGTTTTTT.

The rearrangement links TRBV9 to TRBJ2-1; 11 bases fit TRBD1. Looked up from germline, CDR1 is SGDLS and CDR2 is YYNGEE. The J segment lost 0 bases and the V segment lost 3 bases, leaving 5 bases of the junction unmatched. This CDR3 has 17 residues. The CDR3 region is CASSARTGGTSYNEQFF. Here the CDR3 DNA reads TGTGCCAGCAGCGCGCGGACAGGGGGCACCTCCTACAATGAGCAGTTCTTC.

CDR3 nucleotides: TGTGCCAGCAGTGTACAGGGATCAACTGAAGCTTTCTTT. It specifies CASSVQGSTEAFF. The gene calls are TRBV2 and TRBJ1-1, with D possibly matching TRBD1 (6 bases). The V gene lost 4 bases and the J gene lost 5 bases, with 11 bases spanning the gap. The CDR3 is 13 amino acids. From germline, CDR1 is SNHLY and CDR2 FYNNEI.

The chain is built from TRBV9 and TRBJ2-1, with 8 nucleotides matching TRBD2. The CDR3 is 16 amino acids. Germline-derived CDR1 and CDR2 are SGDLS and YYNGEE. J was trimmed by 6 bases and V by 0 bases; bases with no gene match: 8. CDR3 bases: TGTGCCAGCAGCGTAGTAACTACGGGAGGGGTCAATGAGCAGTTCTTC. It codes for CASSVVTTGGVNEQFF.

The V call is TRBV21-1, the J call TRBJ2-2; TRBD1, the table's D call, lacks a check against the DNA. TRBV21-1 is labeled a pseudogene. The CDR3 covers 20 residues. The CDR3 DNA reads as TGTGCCAGCAGCAAAGAGTGCGGGGACAGGGGATACGTCGGGTCCGGGGAGCTGTTTTTT. Its translation is CASSKECGDRGYVGSGELFF.

The chain combines TRBV18 with TRBJ2-1; 10 bases match TRBD2. There are 15 residues in the CDR3. V trimming: 3 bases; J trimming: 6 bases; junction bases outside the gene matches: 5. The V gene's germline CDR1 is KGHSH and CDR2 LQKENI. The CDR3 loop is CASSPLAGVANEQFF. CDR3 coding DNA: TGTGCCAGCTCACCTCTAGCGGGAGTGGCCAATGAGCAGTTCTTC.

The V gene is TRBV7-2, the J gene TRBJ2-7; 8 bases agree with TRBD1. The length of the CDR3 is 16 residues. J lost 2 bases, V lost 5 bases, and 11 bases had no gene match. Looked up from germline, CDR1 is SGHTA and CDR2 is FQGNSA. The CDR3 reads CASSPPGQGRTYEQYF. CDR3 bases: TGTGCCAGCAGCCCCCCCGGACAGGGAAGGACCTACGAGCAGTACTTC.

This clone appeared once. The rearrangement uses TRBV20-1 and TRBJ2-7; D gene unclear. The germline V gene encodes CDR1 DFQATT and CDR2 SNEGSKA (reference sequence). The germline V and J ends were trimmed by 2 bases and 6 bases, with 5 bases remaining between them. This CDR3 comprises 10 residues. The CDR3 DNA reads as TGCAGTGCTAGAATCGGCGAGCAGTACTTC. It yields the protein CSARIGEQYF.